This T cell receptor beta chain was found in a study of patients and donors after allogeneic stem cell transplantation. TCRdb re-analysed the RT-PCR reads in MiXCR, keeping a single row per CDR3 protein. The sample contains around 150,000 distinct CDR3 sequences, approximately 35% of which appear only once. CDR1 and CDR2 (germline): MDHEN, SYDVKM. V dropped 3 bases and J dropped 2 bases, with 2 bases sitting between them. This CDR3 is built from 12 residues. This clonotype was observed at least ten times. The sequence was collected from a human donor who was either an allogeneic HSCT recipient or a stem cell or donor lymphocyte infusion donor (not recorded which). It is not recorded whose cells these are; they may come from a transplant donor. V usage is TRBV28 and J usage is TRBJ1-5; D gene uncertain. Sequencing input: blood, either unsorted or a sorted T cell fraction (not recorded which). CDR3 region: CASSFGNQPQHF. CDR3 nucleotide sequence: TGTGCCAGCAGTTTCGGCAATCAGCCCCAGCATTTT.